Listed below are T cell receptor beta chains from one sample, sequenced in a study of cytomegalovirus exposure and HLA in healthy donors. Repertoires were generated with immunoSEQ multiplex PCR, while TCRdb's copy carries only in-frame clones and drops some. The table records about 300,000 clones, about nine tenths of them present only once. Sequenced: PBMCs. The receptors come from a man aged 35 to 55 in good health and CMV-seropositive. CDR3s leave out the opening cysteine and the closing phenylalanine or tryptophan.

j_call,v_call,cdr3_aa
TRBJ2-3,TRBV9,ASSAGGVSSTDTQY
TRBJ2-5,TRBV27,ASSLTPGGPETQY
TRBJ2-7,TRBV4-1,ASSQDRGSYEQY
TRBJ2-7,TRBV19,ASSRFWGIYEQY
TRBJ2-7,TRBV19,ASSAGQGYEQY
TRBJ1-1,TRBV7-9,ASSPSRTEAF
TRBJ2-5,TRBV7-9,ASSLVLGRGRGTQY
TRBJ2-4,TRBV5-6,ASSSYGQGYDIQY
TRBJ2-7,TRBV10-3,AISEIQSYEQY
TRBJ2-1,TRBV6-4,ASSPAGLAGGGYNEQF
TRBJ1-2,TRBV18,ASSPRQTYGYT
TRBJ1-3,TRBV27,ASSLVGAPRNTIY
TRBJ2-7,TRBV7-8,ARTDEGSSYEQY
TRBJ1-5,TRBV18,ASSPSAGGQPQH
TRBJ1-2,TRBV2,ASSEIARGVTNYGYT
TRBJ1-3,TRBV4-1,ASSRGGEYGTIY
TRBJ2-1,TRBV29-1,SAQVSRTSGYNEQF
TRBJ2-7,TRBV11-1,ASSLDRAGEQY
TRBJ2-7,TRBV5-1,ASSSTGSLYEQY
TRBJ2-3,TRBV4-2,ASSPGLASTDTQY
TRBJ2-7,TRBV6-5,ASSYSYPNHGEQY
TRBJ2-7,TRBV7-6,ASSLGGGEQY
TRBJ1-5,TRBV7-9,ASSFDRQPQH
TRBJ1-5,TRBV2,ASREGQGHQPQH
TRBJ2-2,TRBV4-2,ASSPLGGGPYTGELF
TRBJ2-1,TRBV7-9,ASPGENYNEQF
TRBJ1-2,TRBV7-8,ASSLDPGSAGYT
TRBJ2-7,TRBV4-1,ASSQGISYEQY
TRBJ2-7,TRBV28,ATETRSASSYEQY
TRBJ2-1,TRBV4-3,ASSQGLAGNEQF
TRBJ2-1,TRBV7-3,ASSLTGARVLGNEQF
TRBJ2-7,TRBV7-9,SSSSLAGTYEQY
TRBJ2-1,TRBV5-4,ASSAGTSGRSSYNEQF
TRBJ1-1,TRBV30,AWSVEGHRVWTEAF
TRBJ1-1,TRBV4-1,ASSQVEDTEAF
TRBJ1-1,TRBV19,ASSTQGSGVNTEAF
TRBJ2-7,TRBV19,ASSIGGLGNYEQY
TRBJ1-2,TRBV7-2,ASSLVRNYGYT
TRBJ1-2,TRBV29-1,SAISDRVYGYT
TRBJ2-7,TRBV28,ASSYGTPSYEQY
TRBJ2-1,TRBV29-1,SVEDRGLAAYNEQF
TRBJ1-4,TRBV4-2,ASSQVGGTVKLF
TRBJ1-1,TRBV27,ASTLYPPGLSMVNTEAF
TRBJ2-1,TRBV18,ASSPQRRLAGSYNEQF
TRBJ1-1,TRBV28,ASSLNRGYTEAF
TRBJ2-6,TRBV5-1,ASSLTGPSGANVLT
TRBJ1-1,TRBV6-6,ASSRGTENTEAF